One T cell receptor beta chain is described in this entry. Its target is unknown. It was with random hexamers that about 0.45 to 1 ug RNA was reverse transcribed. An immunoSEQ multiplex PCR generated amplified TCR beta CDR3 products spanning 54 Vbeta and 13 Jbeta. TCRdb re-called the immunoSEQ multiplex PCR reads with MiXCR, one entry per CDR3 protein. The profile shows around 71,000 distinct CDR3 sequences, 85% to 95% of them singletons. The authors negatively isolated CD8+ and CD4+ T cells and FACS-enriched TEMRA cells. This specimen comes from a study of CD8 T cells in Susac syndrome. Study-wide context: Blood was drawn from patients with Susac syndrome. At that point, they were therapy-naive, on corticosteroids, or on intravenous immunoglobulin alone. Study outcomes and limitations: The authors found no clonal expansion in Susac syndrome CD4+ T cell repertoires.

This CDR3 has 15 residues. Looked up from germline, CDR1 is SGHRS and CDR2 is YFSETQ. Trimming took 0 bases from V and 4 from J, leaving 8 bases between them. The origin of this receptor is a human donor with Susac syndrome. The sample consisted of CD4+ T cells from PBMCs. J is TRBJ1-6 and V is TRBV5-1; D is uncertain. In nucleotides, the CDR3 is TGCGCCAGCAGCTTGGCCGTGGGGTATAATTCACCCCTCCACTTT. It codes for CASSLAVGYNSPLHF. Variable domain in full (rest from reference TRBV5-1 and TRBJ1-6): KAGVTQTPRYLIKTRGQQVTLSCSPISGHRSVSWYQQTPGQGLQFLFEYFSETQRNKGNFPGRFSGRQFSNSRSEMNVSTLELGDSALYLCASSLAVGYNSPLHFGNGTRLTVT.